This T cell receptor beta chain was identified in a study of cytomegalovirus exposure and HLA in healthy donors (dated by TCRdb to about 2017). Background on the whole study: In an earlier analysis of some 610 of the donors, less than 350 Gb of sequence data and 117 million unique TCR beta sequences from roughly 180 million T cells were reported. About 280 gigabases of sequencing data and 70 million to 85 million unique TCR sequences were included in an early release covering around 600 HLA-typed donors. Among the approximately 420 genotyped donors, 81% belonged to the genetic ancestry cluster associated with self-reported Caucasian donors. The study was designed to test whether signatures of past pathogen exposure could be identified by cataloging public T cell receptors. The study profiled the T cell repertoires of about 720 subjects by immunosequencing and related them to cytomegalovirus serostatus. A separate validation cohort of over a hundred different subjects was used in addition to the approximately 670-subject first cohort. The study combined high-throughput TCR immunosequencing, statistical association of individual TCRs with disease status, and machine learning to predict cytomegalovirus infection status. A later analysis re-examined previously published TCR beta repertoires from about 670 donors and added high-resolution HLA genotyping to investigate patterns of TCR occurrence. In the later analysis, no new phenotypic data were used to find candidate immune exposures; instead, reliance was placed on TCR beta sequences and their occurrence across donors. To decide whether each TCR beta V gene segment behaved as functional or pseudogenic, an earlier analysis of 587 of the donors relied on high-throughput TCR beta sequencing. Donor age, sex, ethnicity and CMV serostatus were compiled alongside the repertoire data. A later genetic analysis took genome-wide SNP genotypes for about 55% of the 666 donors and used that subset as a discovery cohort. Every discovery cohort repertoire had been produced on one sequencing platform. Class I and class II HLA loci were covered by the typing at four-digit resolution. The number of typed donors differed by locus: about 620-640 for A, B, C, DRB1 and DQB1; 522 for DQA1; approximately 610 for DPA1; and some 470 for DPB1. Because of strong linkage in the cohort, five DR-DQ haplotypes were treated as single units for association and clustering. Across 398 genotyped donors of the cohort, an average of roughly 230,000 unique TCR beta nucleotide sequences per donor were sequenced, and roughly a sixth of those sequences were non-productive. The paper as a whole reports these results and caveats: Because HLA typing was unavailable for some donors at each locus, only the typed subset was used in association tests. The classifier was reported to diagnose cytomegalovirus status with high specificity and sensitivity in both the original and validation cohorts. In vitro tests confirmed that a few of the cytomegalovirus-associated TCR beta chains recognize cytomegalovirus antigens. In a later analysis, most CMV-associated TCR beta chains were found to appear HLA-restricted, with HLA associations seemingly driven largely by CMV exposure. The authors suggested that the approach could potentially be generalized to other disease states and immunological phenotypes. A later analysis found that TCR association rates varied across HLA loci, with DRB1 alleles showing the most associated TCRs and HLA-C alleles the fewest. Because counts were too low, under 20 rarely observed V segments, including chromosome 9 orphons, were left out of the earlier analysis of 500 to 650 of the donors. In a later analysis, several top co-occurrence clusters were reported to appear linked to parvovirus B19, influenza, CMV and Epstein-Barr virus. The cohort was sequenced for TCR beta chains only, and without alpha or paired-chain data the features that could be detected were limited. Strong co-occurrence of HLA alleles, especially DR and DQ, made assigning TCR associations to individual alleles difficult. At a false discovery rate of 0.05, a later analysis linked some 18,000 TCR beta sequences to specific HLA alleles. Immune exposure information for the cohort was limited to CMV serostatus. Presence/absence analyses assumed roughly uniform sequencing depth across donors, an assumption that may not hold. V-gene and J-gene trimming of TCR beta chains was associated with a missense DCLRE1C variant in a later genetic analysis, and the association was replicated in an independent cohort. The study gave a list of 150 to 200 TCR beta chains associated with cytomegalovirus. Compared with equally common non-associated chains, HLA-associated TCR beta chains in a later analysis were more clonally expanded and had lower generation probabilities. Correlated functional status among segregating V segments might reflect linkage disequilibrium, but an unknown experimental factor could not be ruled out. A group of highly shared sequence variants was considered likely to be a technical artifact of the sequencing pipeline. Most TCR sequences were observed very rarely across donors, whereas some public TCRs were present in many individuals. Compared with the approximately 710-donor mean, donors in an Asian-associated ancestry cluster had fewer N-insertions in productive TCRs, according to a later genetic analysis. A further reported finding was that TCR beta sequences accurately predicted the HLA-A and HLA-B alleles for most subjects in the first cohort. An earlier analysis of approximately 500 of the donors showed that most TCR beta V segments appeared in productive rearrangements either about 87% or about 30% of the time, which broadly matched IMGT annotations.

As regards this clone: What this receptor recognizes is not known. No per-base quality is available; no much larger clone lies one base away.

Library creation used the immunoSEQ multiplex PCR assay. The multiplex PCR relied on a mix of 60 forward primers for TCR Vbeta segments and 13 reverse primers for TCR Jbeta segments. The CDR3 region of rearranged TCR beta genes was amplified from genomic DNA by a multiplex PCR assay. Amplified TCR beta libraries were sequenced as 87-base-pair reads on the Illumina HiSeq System. The source study handled its data this way. Across the 700 or so repertoires, a later analysis counted around 80 million unique TCR beta chains, 8.5 million to 12 million of which were shared by at least two donors. A nearest-neighbor algorithm error-corrected the raw reads and collapsed the reads into unique sequences, merging closely related sequences to remove PCR and sequencing errors. CDR3 sequences were aligned to IMGT reference sequences to assign V, D and J gene segments. For a sequence to be retained, a match of at least six nucleotides to both a V gene segment and a J gene segment was required. Rearrangements were classified as productive when the CDR3 lacked stop codons and remained in frame with V and J, and all other rearrangements were classified as non-productive. CDR3 was defined by IMGT convention, running from the second conserved V-encoded cysteine to the conserved J-encoded phenylalanine. Sequences without an unambiguous match to a single V gene segment were excluded from the earlier analysis of 450 to 650 of the donors. An earlier analysis of roughly 590 of the donors called V segments functional above 56.7% productive rearrangements and segregating when the between-donor standard deviation exceeded 5%. A statistical classification framework was developed to diagnose cytomegalovirus status using the catalog of TCR beta chain sequences. V and J gene assignment, in a later analysis, came from comparing TCR nucleotide sequences with IMGT/GENE-DB human TR gene sequences. Using the TCRdist pipeline, a later analysis assigned CDR3 sequences along with most-parsimonious VDJ recombination scenarios. In a later analysis, each TCR beta chain was defined by its CDR3 amino acid sequence together with its V-gene family, and reads without a unique V-gene family were excluded. As a way to deal with suspected cross-contamination and a sequencing artifact, a later analysis dropped 450 to 700 nucleotide sequences that were highly shared and had low generation probability. For each public chain, a later analysis derived a clonal expansion index from normalized ranks of inferred template counts within each repertoire. Generation probabilities in a later analysis came from a VDJ recombination model fitted to out-of-frame rearrangements, and those results were checked against IGoR. In a later analysis, TCR-TCR, TCR-HLA and TCR-CMV co-occurrence was scored with hypergeometric tests, and a repertoire-size bias correction was applied to TCR pairs. A later analysis estimated false discovery rates by permuting HLA or CMV assignments 20 times. In a later analysis, co-occurring TCRs were grouped using DBSCAN, and TCRdist sequence similarity was added for clustering within HLA-allele-positive subsets. Co-occurrence clustering excluded repertoires with fewer than 30,000 or more than 120,000 public chains, plus five with anomalous nucleotide sharing. TCRdb mirrors the immuneACCESS table, restricted to in-frame sequences. Some clones are absent from its copies; in checked studies, under half trace to an unresolved V gene, and the reason for the others is unknown. That table gives V, J and clone size, and the DNA gave D and trimming. This sample lists some 120,000 clones; approximately 80% were detected once. Over 2% of the sample lies in the top ten.

In total, fewer than 750 healthy bone marrow donors made up the cohort. At the time of sampling, every cohort member was nominally healthy, though immune exposures that went unrecorded were likely present. The donor tested CMV seronegative, placing the donor among the 350 or so seronegative members of the cohort. Every donor gave a peripheral blood sample, and the peripheral blood mononuclear cells from that sample were used for TCR beta sequencing. Genomic DNA was extracted from the blood cell samples with the Qiagen DNeasy Blood Extraction Kit. The TCR originated in a man younger than 40 in good health and CMV-seronegative. The specimen sequenced was PBMCs.

CDR3 region: CASSTRQGITGELFF. The DNA sequence follows: TGTGCCAGCAGCACGCGACAGGGTATCACCGGGGAGCTGTTTTTT. This receptor chain uses TRBV7-9 and TRBJ2-2; 7 middle bases align to TRBD1. Looking up the germline V gene (reference sequence) yields CDR1 SEHNR and CDR2 FQNEAQ. Unmatched junction bases come to 7, with V trimmed by 5 bases and J by 4 bases. From its cysteine to its phenylalanine, the CDR3 spans 15 amino acids. Kept here is only the CDR3 DNA, which spans 45 bases and is read in frame from base 1.